Below, 21 T cell receptor beta chains from the same sample are listed, as sequenced in a study of blood T cell repertoires in COVID-19. Sequencing used immunoSEQ multiplex PCR; TCRdb keeps in-frame clones, though not all of them. The sample consists of some 200,000 clones, approximately 82% of them appearing once. Sequenced material: peripheral blood. Receptor source: a human donor with acute or convalescent COVID-19. The donor label of this sample is uncertain.

Remarks on this clone: At the DNA level, this CDR3 is encoded by other sequences in the same sample as well. The chain couples TRBV5-1 to TRBJ1-2, with unresolved D. The V end lost 0 bases, the J end lost 0 bases, and 6 bases lay between the germline ends. The V gene's germline CDR1 is SGHRS and CDR2 YFSETQ. This CDR3 is built from 14 residues. In nucleotides, the CDR3 is TGCGCCAGCAGCTTGGACAGTTCTAACTATGGCTACACCTTC. Its translation: CASSLDSSNYGYTF.

Written as DNA, the CDR3 is TGTGCCAGCAGCCTCGGGACAGGGACGAACACTGAAGCTTTCTTT. Protein product: CASSLGTGTNTEAFF. The J gene is TRBJ1-1, the V gene TRBV3-1 (or the pseudogene TRBV3-2); 9 bases agree with TRBD1. CDR1 is LGHDT and CDR2 is YNNKEL in the germline V gene (reference sequence). The CDR3 consists of 15 residues. Trimming at V came to 4 bases and at J to 1 base, leaving 4 bases not matched to a gene.

Only a few counts were recorded for this clone. This chain connects TRBV9 to TRBJ2-2; the D is unclear. Trimming took off 0 bases at V and 5 bases at J, with 2 bases between the two ends. The CDR3 extends over 12 amino acids. Germline lookup yields CDR1 SGDLS and CDR2 YYNGEE. The CDR3 region is CASSVVTGELFF. The DNA for the CDR3 is TGTGCCAGCAGCGTAGTAACCGGGGAGCTGTTTTTT.

The chain links TRBV24-1 to TRBJ1-5; D might be TRBD1 (5 bases). CDR1 KGHDR and CDR2 SFDVKD come from the germline V gene. V was shortened by 3 bases and J by 4 bases, with 9 bases between the two germline ends. The CDR3 has 14 residues. For the CDR3, the DNA is TGTGCCACCAGTGATATGACAGTTAATCAGCCCCAGCATTTT. Translating it yields CATSDMTVNQPQHF.

The chain combines TRBV18 with TRBJ1-2; 8 positions agree with TRBD1. Trimming removed 2 bases from V and 5 bases from J; junction bases left unmatched: 4. Germline CDR1 reads KGHSH; CDR2 reads LQKENI. This CDR3 has 14 residues. CDR3 coding DNA: TGTGCCAGCTCACCAACAGGGGGGACATATGGCTACACCTTC. It encodes CASSPTGGTYGYTF.

The chain joins TRBV6-6 to TRBJ1-3; no reliable D call. The germline V gene encodes CDR1 MNHNY and CDR2 SVGAGI (reference sequence). Trimming stripped 6 bases from V and 4 bases from J, with 10 bases between. CDR3 size: 13 residues. The CDR3 is CASRDSNGNTIYF. In nucleotides, the CDR3 is TGTGCCAGCAGGGACTCCAACGGAAACACCATATATTTT.

This clone was recorded once. DNA of the CDR3: TGTGCCAGCAGCTTAACCCGGACAGACACAGATACGCAGTATTTT. It specifies CASSLTRTDTDTQYF. The rearrangement links TRBV5-4 to TRBJ2-3; D possibly corresponds to TRBD1 (6 bases). CDR3 length equals 15 residues. Trimming shortened V by 2 bases and J by 2 bases, and 12 bases separated the two germline ends. Germline CDR1 is SGHNT and CDR2 is YYREEE (reference sequence).

In this sample, this clone turned up once. This chain uses TRBV2 with TRBJ2-1; D is possibly TRBD2 (6 bases). Germline lookup yields CDR1 SNHLY and CDR2 FYNNEI. CDR3 size: 15 residues. Trimming pared 7 bases from V and 0 bases from J, leaving 13 bases between. The CDR3 is CASKIRLDSYNEQFF. The CDR3 DNA is TGTGCCAGCAAGATAAGACTAGACTCCTACAATGAGCAGTTCTTC.

The J gene is TRBJ1-5, the V gene TRBV28; 8 bases match TRBD1. V shed 8 bases and J 4 bases; nucleotides not matched to a gene: 4. The CDR3 spans 13 residues. CDR1 and CDR2 (germline): MDHEN, SYDVKM. In DNA, the CDR3 is TGTGCCAGCTGGACAGGGATAAATCAGCCCCAGCATTTT. Its protein is CASWTGINQPQHF.

The chain couples TRBV19 to TRBJ2-1; D remains ambiguous. Germline V gene data show CDR1 as LNHDA and CDR2 as SQIVND (reference sequence). V gave up 5 bases and J gave up 2 bases, with 16 bases separating them. The CDR3 sequence is 16 residues long. As DNA, the CDR3 is TGTGCCAGTAGTGTAATGCAGAGGCCGCCCTACAATGAGCAGTTCTTC. Its translation is CASSVMQRPPYNEQFF. The full variable domain, rest sourced from reference TRBV19 and TRBJ2-1, is DGGITQSPKYLFRKEGQNVTLSCEQNLNHDAMYWYRQDPGQGLRLIYYSQIVNDFQKGDIAEGYSVSREKKESFPLTVTSAQKNPTAFYLCASSVMQRPPYNEQFFGPGTRLTVL.

This rearrangement joins TRBV30 to TRBJ2-3; 10 positions match TRBD2. Looked up from germline, CDR1 is GTSNPN and CDR2 is SVGIG (reference sequence). This CDR3 spans 16 amino acids. V was pared by 0 bases and J by 0 bases, with 3 bases of the junction left unmatched. CDR3 region: CAWSVQGLASTDTQYF. Here the CDR3 DNA reads TGTGCCTGGAGTGTACAGGGACTAGCGAGCACAGATACGCAGTATTTT.

A few counts support this clone. The chain combines TRBV7-2 with TRBJ1-2, with 7 bases identical to TRBD1. Germline loops: CDR1 SGHTA, CDR2 FQGNSA. V shed 5 bases, J shed 5 bases, and the junction held 11 bases outside the gene matches. The CDR3 consists of 15 residues. This CDR3 reads CASSPPDRIAYGYTF. The CDR3 coding sequence is TGTGCCAGCAGCCCGCCGGACAGGATCGCTTATGGCTACACCTTC. Full variable domain (rest looked up from reference TRBV7-2 and TRBJ1-2): GAGVSQSPSNKVTEKGKDVELRCDPISGHTALYWYRQSLGQGLEFLIYFQGNSAPDKSGLPSDRFSAERTGGSVSTLTIQRTQQEDSAVYLCASSPPDRIAYGYTFGSGTRLTVV.

The genes are TRBV2 and TRBJ2-3; possible D gene TRBD2, 5 bases. This CDR3 region has 13 residues. Germline values: CDR1 SNHLY, CDR2 FYNNEI. V shed 7 bases and J shed 0 bases, with 8 bases lying between them. The CDR3 nucleotides read TGTGCCAGCATGGAGGATAGCACAGATACGCAGTATTTT. Protein: CASMEDSTDTQYF. Full variable domain (outside the CDR3, taken from reference TRBV2 and TRBJ2-3): EPEVTQTPSHQVTQMGQEVILRCVPISNHLYFYWYRQILGQKVEFLVSFYNNEISEKSEIFDDQFSVERPDGSNFTLKIRSTKLEDSAMYFCASMEDSTDTQYFGPGTRLTVL.

V gene TRBV20-1 combines with J gene TRBJ1-5, with D perhaps TRBD1 (6 bases). V gave up 3 bases and J gave up 3 bases, with 15 bases separating them. From germline, CDR1 is DFQATT and CDR2 SNEGSKA (reference sequence). The CDR3 totals 15 residues. CDR3 nucleotides: TGCAGTGCTAGTTCGTCACAGGGCACCAATCAGCCCCAGCATTTT. Translation gives CSASSSQGTNQPQHF.

The V call is TRBV6-5, the J call TRBJ1-1; TRBD1 matches 7 bases. Germline V gene sequence: CDR1 MNHEY, CDR2 SVGAGI. V was clipped by 6 bases and J by 8 bases; unmatched bases: 9. The CDR3 runs 13 residues. In nucleotides, the CDR3 is TGTGCCAGCAGGACAGGGTCCAGGGCCGAAGCTTTCTTT. This translates into CASRTGSRAEAFF.

This rearrangement joins TRBV5-6 to TRBJ1-1; 9 bases align to TRBD1. Per germline, CDR1 SGHDT and CDR2 YYEEEE. There are 15 residues in the CDR3. V dropped 4 bases and J dropped 3; count of bases not matched to a gene: 7. The CDR3 sequence: CASSPGQGRDTEAFF. Written as DNA, the CDR3 is TGTGCCAGCAGCCCCGGACAGGGGCGGGACACTGAAGCTTTCTTT.

The gene calls are TRBV5-5 and TRBJ1-5, with 10 bases matching TRBD1. The CDR3 sequence is 16 residues long. The J segment lost 4 bases and the V segment lost 4 bases, leaving 8 bases of the junction unmatched. The germline V gene has CDR1 SGHKS and CDR2 YYEKEE (reference sequence). The CDR3 nucleotides read TGTGCCAGCAGCCAGGGACAGGGGCTAGAGAATCAGCCCCAGCATTTT. It codes for CASSQGQGLENQPQHF.

The rearrangement uses TRBV19 and TRBJ2-2, with D possibly TRBD2 on 6 matching bases. V shed 7 bases and J shed 4 bases, with 16 bases lying between them. Germline CDR1 and CDR2: LNHDA and SQIVND (reference sequence). The CDR3 is 15 residues long. The CDR3 nucleotides read TGTGCCAGTAATCCGGGGGACTCGAGCACCGGGGAGCTGTTTTTT. Protein: CASNPGDSSTGELFF.

The chain employs TRBV9 and TRBJ2-1; TRBD2 matches at 13 bases. Germline V gene data show CDR1 as SGDLS and CDR2 as YYNGEE. The length of the CDR3 is 20 residues. The V and J ends lost 3 bases and 4 bases, in that order; junction bases with no gene match: 16. For the CDR3, the DNA is TGTGCCAGCAGCGCCGACAGGGCTCGGACTAGCGGGAGTGTATACAATGAGCAGTTCTTC. As protein: CASSADRARTSGSVYNEQFF. The whole variable domain, filled in from reference TRBV9 and TRBJ2-1, reads DSGVTQTPKHLITATGQRVTLRCSPRSGDLSVYWYQQSLDQGLQFLIQYYNGEERAKGNILERFSAQQFPDLHSELNLSSLELGDSALYFCASSADRARTSGSVYNEQFFGPGTRLTVL.

This clone has more than one count but fewer than ten. The chain has TRBV6-5 and TRBJ2-3, with 11 positions matching TRBD2. CDR1 is MNHEY and CDR2 is SVGAGI in the germline V gene. The CDR3 consists of 15 residues. With 7 bases clipped from V and 4 bases from J, the junction kept 7 bases outside the gene matches. CDR3 in DNA: TGTGCCAGCACTCTGGGGACTAGCGGCGCAGATACGCAGTATTTT. It encodes CASTLGTSGADTQYF.

In DNA, the CDR3 is TGTGCCAGCAGTGAACCGGGTTCCTCTGGAAACACCATATATTTT. Protein sequence: CASSEPGSSGNTIYF. The chain employs TRBV25-1 and TRBJ1-3, with D hard to call. The CDR3 has 15 residues. Deletions cut 2 bases from V and 0 bases from J, with 8 bases between. Germline V gene lookup returns CDR1 MGHDK and CDR2 SYGVNS.